This TCR beta chain came from a study of blood T cells in healthy people across ages. The second PCR ran 7 to 11 cycles with a sample-barcoded 5' primer and J-beta primers. A template-switch adaptor with 12 random nucleotides tagged each cDNA molecule. TCRdb reprocessed the 5' RACE reads with MiXCR, giving one entry per CDR3 protein. The sample has about 760,000 distinct CDR3 sequences; more than 20% are singletons. CDR3 length: 14 amino acids. CDR1 and CDR2 from the germline V gene are SEHNR and FQNEAQ (reference sequence). Separately, the same data were catalogued under a study of T cells of mothers and their children. From that study: The second PCR used the M1S primer, and this primer added sample barcodes and 2-4 random nucleotides.

The TCR comes from a boy between 10 and 17 years old in good health. The rearrangement links TRBV7-9 to TRBJ2-5; TRBD1 or TRBD2 may be the D gene (6 bases each). TRBJ2-1 matches the DNA end more closely, so the J call is doubtful. Sample: blood. Here the CDR3 reads CASSLDSGANEQFF. The CDR3 DNA reads as TGTGCCAGCAGCTTAGATTCGGGGGCGAATGAGCAGTTCTTC.